The table lists the clone carrying this T cell receptor (beta chain) with a few counts. Generated by immunoSEQ multiplex PCR, the TCRdb table keeps only in-frame clones and is missing some. Of under 80,000 clones in the sample, around 83% were seen once. Germline assignment: CDR1 SGHVS and CDR2 FNYEAQ. The V segment lost 5 bases and the J segment 3 bases; nucleotides outside the gene matches: 11. This CDR3 has 16 amino acids. The data originate from a study of blood T cell repertoires in COVID-19. Study as a whole: Sample material is recorded as cDNA or gDNA derived from T cells, B-cell-depleted T cells, or PBMCs.

The genes are TRBV7-6 and TRBJ2-5; 8 positions match TRBD2. This receptor was taken from a woman aged 55-69 years with acute or convalescent COVID-19. Sequenced material: peripheral blood. CDR3: CASSPDWGLVKETQYF. In DNA, the CDR3 is TGTGCCAGCAGCCCGGATTGGGGACTAGTGAAAGAGACCCAGTACTTC.